The rows below give T cell receptor beta chains drawn from one sample of a study of chemoradiotherapy in HPV16-positive cancers. The method was immunoSEQ multiplex PCR; TCRdb's version includes in-frame clones alone and lacks a portion of them. Of 36,000 or so clones detected, about 80% appear once; the ten largest clones hold less than 5%. This specimen was blood, taken from a patient who underwent chemoradiotherapy. These receptors were collected from a human donor with HPV-associated anogenital cancer. Both conserved end residues are trimmed from each CDR3. D genes are given only for firm matches.

>TRBV5-5|TRBJ1-1|TRBD1
ASSARQGATEAF
>TRBV5-1|TRBJ1-2|-
ASSPRGEGGYT
>TRBV11-3|TRBJ2-3|-
ASSLDQGGSSHIDTQY
>TRBV25-1|TRBJ1-6|-
ASSDSGGNYNSPLH
>TRBV2|TRBJ1-5|-
ASTAQSSNQPQH
>TRBV6-5|TRBJ1-5|-
ASSYSGGNQPQH
>TRBV2|TRBJ1-1|-
ASTYNSEAF
>TRBV18|TRBJ1-1|-
ASSQDIFNTEAF
>TRBV2|TRBJ2-5|TRBD2
ASSESSGGRETQY
>TRBV5-4|TRBJ1-1|-
ASSPSVGVNAEAF
>TRBV2|TRBJ2-3|-
ASSERGGRTDTQY
>TRBV7-9|TRBJ1-6|-
ASNLRLGTAYNSPLH
>TRBV10-3|TRBJ2-3|TRBD2
AIGLAGGSDTQY
>TRBV30|TRBJ1-1|-
AWSVMNTEAF
>TRBV18|TRBJ1-2|TRBD1
ASSARTGDPYGYT
>TRBV7-8|TRBJ1-5|-
ASSVDRDPNQPQH
>TRBV27|TRBJ2-5|-
ASSLWGPQETQY
>TRBV5-8|TRBJ2-4|-
ASSNPGPGAKY
>TRBV10-2|TRBJ2-5|-
ASSESSAGVLGTQY
>TRBV7-3|TRBJ2-2|-
ASSLMSGNTGELF
>TRBV19|TRBJ2-7|-
ASSTTAGLGYEQY
>TRBV6-5|TRBJ1-3|-
ASSRARGAGNTIY
>TRBV5-1|TRBJ2-5|-
ASSLVLGGQETQY
>TRBV5-4|TRBJ1-1|-
ASREAKNTEAF
>TRBV6-5|TRBJ2-2|-
ASKGTGELF
>TRBV19|TRBJ1-2|-
ASRSTNYGYT
>TRBV4-3|TRBJ1-2|TRBD1
ASSQETGGYGYT
>TRBV11-3|TRBJ2-3|-
ASSPGESTDTQY
>TRBV7-2|TRBJ1-5|-
ASSSRGNQPQH
>TRBV7-2|TRBJ2-1|-
ASRGASENEQF
>TRBV5-1|TRBJ2-7|-
ASSWGGTGYEQY
>TRBV25-1|TRBJ2-1|TRBD2
ASSEGGGSDEQF
>TRBV9|TRBJ1-2|-
ASSPSQVLGARYGYT
>TRBV4-1|TRBJ1-3|-
ASSQELGSSSGNTIY
>TRBV6-6|TRBJ1-6|TRBD1
ASSPGGQGNSPLH
>TRBV5-6|TRBJ1-1|TRBD1
ASSSTGTGSPF
>TRBV27|TRBJ2-5|-
ASSTRGGLTQY
>TRBV5-5|TRBJ2-3|TRBD2
ATRGGRTQY
>TRBV7-9|TRBJ1-5|-
ASSYSNQPQH
>TRBV19|TRBJ1-5|-
ASSIGAGRNQPQH
>TRBV2|TRBJ1-6|-
ASMDNNNSPLH
>TRBV7-2|TRBJ1-1|-
ASSSLRGNTEAF
>TRBV5-1|TRBJ1-5|-
ASSQTGGQPQH
>TRBV20-1|TRBJ2-7|TRBD1
SAYRGVEQY
>TRBV19|TRBJ2-2|TRBD2
ASSPGLAGEGGELF
>TRBV7-2|TRBJ1-2|-
ASYRSDGYT
>TRBV11-2|TRBJ1-1|TRBD1
ASSSGTGGVAF